These 4 T cell receptor beta chains share one sample of origin, sequenced in a study of a mutant IDH1 vaccine in newly diagnosed glioma. These receptors have no identified antigens. Generated by immunoSEQ multiplex PCR, the TCRdb table keeps only in-frame clones and is missing some. The table includes under 45,000 clones, roughly 80% detected once. Sample time point: week 23, last vaccination. Every vaccination contained 300 ug of the mutant IDH1 20-mer peptide and was paired with topical imiquimod. The source material was PBMCs, sampled from a glioma patient whose treatment included an IDH1 peptide vaccine. These receptors were obtained from a man in his fifties with glioma.

The V and J genes are TRBV5-4 and TRBJ1-4; maybe TRBD1 (5 bases). The CDR3 is 16 amino acids. Germline-derived CDR1 and CDR2 are SGHNT and YYREEE (reference sequence). V was shortened by 4 bases and J by 3 bases, with 16 bases between the two germline ends. The CDR3 loop reads CASSVAGTVPNEKLFF. In DNA form, the CDR3 reads TGTGCCAGCAGCGTAGCCGGGACCGTTCCTAATGAAAAACTGTTTTTT.

The chain links TRBV11-2 to TRBJ1-3, with D uncertain. The CDR3 length is 12 residues. From germline, CDR1 is SGHAT and CDR2 FQNNGV. V was cut by 5 bases and J by 7 bases, with 9 bases left in between. The CDR3, as DNA: TGTGCCAGCAGCGTCAGGCGGAACACCATATATTTT. It translates to CASSVRRNTIYF.

Points on this clone: This same CDR3 is encoded by further DNA sequences in the sample. The V gene is TRBV30, the J gene TRBJ1-1, with D uncertain. Germline assignment: CDR1 GTSNPN and CDR2 SVGIG (reference sequence). V was pared by 0 bases and J by 1 base, with 6 bases between. CDR3 size: 13 residues. In nucleotides, the CDR3 is TGTGCCTGGAGTGTATCCAGGAACACTGAAGCTTTCTTT. It translates to CAWSVSRNTEAFF.

This rearrangement joins TRBV30 to TRBJ1-1, with TRBD1 as a possible D gene (5 bases). CDR3 length equals 13 residues. CDR1 GTSNPN and CDR2 SVGIG come from the germline V gene (reference sequence). Trimming stripped 4 bases from V and 1 base from J, with 10 bases between. DNA of the CDR3: TGTGCCTGGATTCGTGGGGCGAACACTGAAGCTTTCTTT. Its translation is CAWIRGANTEAFF.